This T cell receptor beta chain emerged from a study of control samples from healthy donors and cancer patients. TCRdb's copy holds only in-frame clones and misses some; the assay was immunoSEQ multiplex PCR. The sample yields over 150,000 clones, 95% to 96% seen once. V dropped 5 bases and J dropped 3 bases, with 10 bases sitting between them. CDR1 and CDR2 from the germline V gene are MNHEY and SVGAGI. The CDR3 covers 14 residues. This receptor was obtained from a woman aged 25 to 39 in good health. The rearrangement joins TRBV6-5 to TRBJ1-4, with D perhaps matching TRBD1 (6 bases). The sample comprised blood. CDR3 loop: CASSPDSSNEKLFF. The CDR3 DNA follows: TGTGCCAGCAGTCCGGACAGTTCTAATGAAAAACTGTTTTTT.